This note documents a single TCR beta chain sequence. Its antigen is not known. The data originate from a study of T cell responses to AZD1222 COVID-19 vaccine. General study points: Close to half of spike-specific TCRs reportedly recognize unmutated variant regions.

The protocol was immunoSEQ multiplex PCR, while the TCRdb copy is restricted to in-frame clones and leaves out a portion. Among 110,000 to 150,000 clones listed, around 92% were seen once. The CDR3 sequence is 14 residues long. V dropped 7 bases and J dropped 5 bases, with 17 bases sitting between them. CDR1 is MDHEN, CDR2 SYDVKM, per germline. The chain is built from TRBV28 and TRBJ2-5, with D possibly TRBD2 on 6 matching bases. The clonotype originates from an adult who had recovered from COVID-19. Sequenced here: peripheral blood, sampled after recovery from COVID-19. CDR3 DNA: TGTGCCAGCACCAATACCGGGACTTTGGAGACCCAGTACTTC. The encoded protein is CASTNTGTLETQYF.